This T cell receptor (beta chain) is from a study of cytomegalovirus exposure and HLA in healthy donors. Findings of the study overall: In a later analysis, a genetic analysis reported fewer productive-TCR N-insertions in an Asian-associated ancestry cluster than the cohort average. Among the CMV-associated chains, a few were confirmed in vitro as specific for CMV antigens.

There are 17 residues in the CDR3. Germline V lookup: CDR1 SGHRS, CDR2 YFSETQ. The trim removed 0 bases at V and 2 bases at J, leaving 6 bases unmatched. The donors comprised healthy bone marrow donors. On this clone: Its antigen is not known.

13 Jbeta primers and 60 Vbeta primers were used for the PCR. Produced via immunoSEQ multiplex PCR; TCRdb's table is partial and in-frame only. Of a few hundred thousand clones in the sample, about four fifths are singletons; the top ten hold about 0.28%. This TCR was recovered from a girl between 2 and 10 years old in good health and CMV-seronegative. The chain combines TRBV5-1 with TRBJ2-2; TRBD2 agrees at 8 bases. Sequencing input: PBMCs. The CDR3 protein is CASSLALLAANTGELFF. CDR3 sequence (DNA): TGCGCCAGCAGCTTGGCCCTACTAGCGGCAAACACCGGGGAGCTGTTTTTT.